The following is a TCR beta chain sequence with its context. The sample is drawn from a study of shared clonotypes between healthy human individuals. There are 18 residues in the CDR3. V was clipped by 2 bases and J by 7 bases, with 24 bases between them. Germline CDR1 and CDR2: MNHNS and SASEGT. CD45RO-negative CD8 cells positively selected for CCR7 made up the naive population, which excluded terminally differentiated effector memory CD45RA+ cells. Assay: immunoSEQ multiplex PCR; the TCRdb copy retains only in-frame clones and omits some. Here the sample spans about 870,000 clones, 90% to 95% being singletons.

The V gene is TRBV6-1, the J gene TRBJ1-5; tentative D call: TRBD1 (5 bases). This clonotype originated in a man aged 25 to 45 in good health. Material for sequencing was naive CD8+ T cells sorted from blood. CDR3 nucleotide sequence: TGTGCCAGCAGTGAAAGTCGGACTGGGACGATTCCTCGGCAGCCCCAGCATTTT. Its protein is CASSESRTGTIPRQPQHF.